Detailed here is one T cell receptor (beta chain). The method was immunoSEQ multiplex PCR; TCRdb's version includes in-frame clones alone and lacks a portion of them. The sample holds tens of thousands of clones, around 85% seen once. This specimen belongs to a study of blood T cell repertoires in COVID-19. For the study at large: T cells, B-cell-depleted T cells, or PBMCs provided the cDNA or gDNA that served as material.

V gave up 1 base and J gave up 0 bases, with 10 bases separating them. Germline assignment: CDR1 SGHNT and CDR2 YENEEA. This CDR3 spans 15 amino acids. The TCR comes from a man in his fifties or sixties with active COVID-19. Sequencing was done on a sample of peripheral blood. The chain uses TRBV11-3 and TRBJ2-7, with D possibly being TRBD1 (6 bases). CDR3 bases: TGTGCCAGCAGCTTAGGGGCAGGGGACTCCTACGAGCAGTACTTC. This codes for CASSLGAGDSYEQYF.